This T cell receptor (beta chain) is drawn from a study of a mutant IDH1 vaccine in newly diagnosed glioma. On the study more broadly: The initiation of vaccination occurred 4-6 weeks after radiotherapy alone, or with temozolomide cycles.

Time point denoted: week 5, during vaccination. Vaccinated patients received 300 ug of mutant IDH1 20-mer peptide per dose, with topical imiquimod. From germline, CDR1 is SGHRS and CDR2 YFSETQ. This CDR3 is 20 amino acids long. With V trimmed by 6 bases and J by 0 bases, 16 bases remained unmatched. As concerns this clone: Its specificity is not known.

Clones were read by immunoSEQ multiplex PCR, and TCRdb kept only the in-frame ones, dropping some. The repertoire holds approximately 40,000 clones, about 84% seen once, with more than 5.5% in the top ten. The sequences come from PBMCs, collected from a glioma patient whose treatment included an IDH1 peptide vaccine. This chain uses TRBV5-1 with TRBJ2-3; 13 bases map to TRBD2. This TCR came from a man aged 35-49 years with glioma. CDR3 loop: CASTPWAIGTSGASTDTQYF. DNA of the CDR3: TGCGCCAGCACCCCCTGGGCGATAGGGACTAGCGGGGCGAGCACAGATACGCAGTATTTT.